This T cell receptor (beta chain) emerged from a study of T cells in Graves' hyperthyroidism and ophthalmopathy. In the study overall: The authors collected peripheral blood at initial diagnosis, before any treatment.

Study-wide points: Ophthalmopathy was predicted by the model a median of approximately six months ahead of onset.

This clonotype occurred many times. The antigen is not known. CDR1 and CDR2 (germline): SGHVS, FNYEAQ. The V end lost 1 base, the J end lost 2 bases, and 8 bases lay between the germline ends. The CDR3 covers 14 residues. Newly diagnosed hyperthyroidism, duration under 2 months, in patients aged 18 to 65. TCR beta CDR3 region amplification was performed from RNA transcripts. An initial round of RT-PCR targeting the TCR CDR3 relied on the HTBI primer set. TCRdb itself ran the multiplex PCR reads through MiXCR, one entry per CDR3 protein. The table has nearly 600,000 distinct CDR3 sequences, approximately 15% seen once; the top ten hold roughly 6.2%.

The chain joins TRBV7-6 to TRBJ1-1, with D unclear. The sequencing sample was made of blood. This receptor was identified in a woman aged 25 to 45 with Graves' hyperthyroidism that later progressed to Graves' ophthalmopathy. The CDR3 bases are TGTGCCAGCAGCTTAGTACCGGATAACACTGAAGCTTTCTTT. This translates into CASSLVPDNTEAFF.